The following is a T cell receptor (beta chain) sequence with its context. No antigen is known for it. The data were taken from a study of post-analysis software for immune sequencing data. General study findings and limits: A significant reduction in normalized Chao1 diversity was observed in multiple sclerosis patients versus controls. Patients carried 5 or 6 TRBV segments more frequently than controls did, and TRBV5-6, TRBV5-1 and TRBV20-1 were among them.

Tagging with unique molecular identifiers was a feature of the TCR beta cDNA libraries. Each sample of roughly 0.95 to 10 million input T cells yielded about 500,000 cDNA molecules, so each molecule approximated one T cell. From the PCR reads, TCRdb called clonotypes with MiXCR, one entry per CDR3 protein. The data contain 650,000 to 850,000 distinct CDR3 sequences, roughly 50% of them singletons. CDR3 length: 18 residues. V was pared by 5 bases and J by 2 bases, with 11 bases of the junction left unmatched. Sequenced: blood. The TCR comes from a girl between 10 and 17 years old with multiple sclerosis. The rearrangement joins TRBV12-3 or TRBV12-4 to TRBJ2-6; 8 nucleotides agree with TRBD1. The CDR3 DNA is TGTGCCAGCAGTCGAATAGGACAGGGACGAGCTGGGGCCAACGTCCTGACTTTC. It yields the protein CASSRIGQGRAGANVLTF.